This TCR beta chain was captured in a study of early T cells in non-severe SARS-CoV-2 infection. The wider study: Bulk RNA from unsorted whole blood was sequenced; chains were unpaired.

This clonotype was counted at least ten times. Its antigen is unidentified. Each cDNA molecule carried a unique molecular identifier. Each CDR3 protein is one row after TCRdb ran MiXCR on the 5' RACE reads. The table shows about 77,000 distinct CDR3 sequences, with around 12% occurring only once. Germline V lookup: CDR1 SGHAT, CDR2 FQDESV (reference sequence). The ends were cut back, 1 base at V and 6 bases at J, with 4 bases in the middle. The CDR3 covers 11 residues. Study observations and caveats: VDJdb-based matching was biased toward anti-spike CD8 responses and missed private and CD4 specificities.

This receptor was obtained from an adult who was a healthcare worker with PCR-confirmed SARS-CoV-2 infection or an uninfected control (not recorded which). The donor label of this sample is uncertain. The sample consisted of whole blood, taken at baseline. The chain carries TRBV11-1 and TRBJ2-7; D unclear. Here the CDR3 reads CASSLDGEQYF. For the CDR3, the DNA is TGTGCCAGCAGCTTAGATGGCGAGCAGTACTTC.